This T cell receptor beta chain was sequenced in a study of blood T cell repertoires in COVID-19. Study information: T cells, B-cell-depleted T cells, or PBMCs provided the cDNA or gDNA that served as material.

Libraries were prepared by immunoSEQ multiplex PCR; TCRdb keeps only in-frame clonotypes and omits some of them. Here the sample spans roughly 180,000 clones, under 90% being singletons. There are many counts of this clone. Those who participated ranged in age from roughly 18 to 100 years and resided in under 25 US areas. The TCR originated in a man in his sixties who had recovered from COVID-19. Specimen: PBMCs or T cells enriched from blood (not recorded which).

CDR3 coding DNA: TGTGCCAGCAGCTTAGACGGCGGAGCCTACGAGCAGTACTTC. Its protein product is CASSLDGGAYEQYF. The chain carries TRBV7-9 and TRBJ2-7; D call uncertain. CDR3 size: 14 residues. Trimming shortened V by 1 base and J by 2 bases, and 9 bases separated the two germline ends. Germline values: CDR1 SEHNR, CDR2 FQNEAQ (reference sequence).